A selection of T cell receptor beta chains follows, all from one sample in a study of blood T cell repertoires in COVID-19. Sequencing used immunoSEQ multiplex PCR; TCRdb keeps in-frame clones, though not all of them. The repertoire has about 220,000 clones, 80% to 90% of them found once; the top ten carry roughly 5%. The sequenced sample consisted of peripheral blood. The receptor source for this set is a woman aged 55-75 years who had recovered from COVID-19. CDR3s include the opening cysteine and the closing phenylalanine or tryptophan. A D gene is named only where the DNA matches it firmly. A row's size may be missing; if present it is once, few, many or a size class.

TRBJ1-1,TRBD1,TRBV30,-,CAWSVIRGTAEAFF,TGTGCCTGGAGTGTAATCAGGGGGACGGCTGAAGCTTTCTTT
TRBJ2-5,-,TRBV7-2,-,CASSLGGTSVETQYF,TGTGCCAGCAGCTTAGGAGGGACTTCGGTTGAGACCCAGTACTTC
TRBJ2-7,TRBD1,TRBV10-1,-,CASRRQGVKISYEQYF,TGCGCCAGCAGGCGACAGGGCGTCAAGATCTCCTACGAGCAGTACTTC
TRBJ1-3,-,TRBV10-3,-,CAISEVGTRNTIYF,TGTGCCATCAGTGAGGTGGGGACAAGAAACACCATATATTTT
TRBJ2-5,TRBD2,TRBV7-2,-,CASSPGSGGYQETQYF,TGTGCCAGCAGCCCAGGCAGCGGGGGGTACCAAGAGACCCAGTACTTC
TRBJ2-7,TRBD1,TRBV6-5,-,CASERQGAWGEQYF,TGTGCCAGCGAACGACAGGGGGCTTGGGGCGAGCAGTACTTC
TRBJ1-4,TRBD1,TRBV18,-,CASSPGTGNEKLFF,TGTGCCAGCTCACCAGGGACAGGGAATGAAAAACTGTTTTTT
TRBJ1-6,-,TRBV5-1,once,CASSLMGARNSPLHF,TGCGCCAGCAGCTTGATGGGGGCGCGAAATTCACCCCTCCACTTT
TRBJ1-4,-,TRBV30,-,CAWSQMEGGEKLFF,TGTGCCTGGAGTCAGATGGAGGGAGGCGAAAAACTGTTTTTT
TRBJ2-3,TRBD2,TRBV5-4,-,CASSLTSGGLNTDTQYF,TGTGCCAGCAGCCTCACTAGCGGGGGGTTAAACACAGATACGCAGTATTTT
TRBJ2-7,TRBD1,TRBV19,-,CASSGRQGPSYEQYF,TGTGCCAGTAGTGGCCGACAGGGACCCTCCTACGAGCAGTACTTC
TRBJ2-3,TRBD2,TRBV9,-,CASSVSGDFTDTQYF,TGTGCCAGCAGCGTCAGCGGGGATTTCACAGATACGCAGTATTTT
TRBJ1-3,-,TRBV18,-,CASSLGQSSGNTIYF,TGTGCCAGCTCACTTGGACAGAGCTCTGGAAACACCATATATTTT
TRBJ2-7,TRBD1,TRBV9,-,CASSAPDRAFGDEQYF,TGTGCCAGCAGCGCCCCGGACAGGGCGTTCGGGGACGAGCAGTACTTC
TRBJ2-1,-,TRBV11-2,-,CASSLGGLAGNEQFF,TGTGCCAGCAGCTTAGGAGGGCTAGCAGGCAATGAGCAGTTCTTC
TRBJ1-2,TRBD1,TRBV7-2,-,CASSSRTGGDGYTF,TGTGCCAGCAGCTCCCGGACAGGGGGTGATGGCTACACCTTC
TRBJ2-3,-,TRBV5-5,-,CASSRRSPSDTQYF,TGTGCCAGCAGCCGGAGGTCCCCCTCAGATACGCAGTATTTT
TRBJ1-4,TRBD1,TRBV10-3,-,CAISELLGTAHNEKLFF,TGTGCCATCAGTGAGTTGCTTGGGACAGCCCATAATGAAAAACTGTTTTTT
TRBJ2-7,TRBD2,TRBV30,-,CACPGAGSGVEQYF,TGTGCCTGCCCGGGAGCGGGGTCTGGGGTCGAGCAGTACTTC
TRBJ2-7,TRBD2,TRBV5-6,-,CASILAGGTYEQYF,TGTGCCAGCATTTTAGCGGGGGGGACCTACGAGCAGTACTTC
TRBJ2-3,-,TRBV7-2,-,CASSLGIRADTQYF,TGTGCCAGCAGCTTAGGAATCAGGGCAGATACGCAGTATTTT
TRBJ1-1,-,TRBV29-1,-,CSVEEPRNTEAFF,TGCAGCGTTGAAGAACCCAGGAACACTGAAGCTTTCTTT
TRBJ2-2,-,TRBV18,few,CASSPDTPVNTGELFF,TGTGCCAGCTCACCCGACACCCCGGTAAACACCGGGGAGCTGTTTTTT
TRBJ1-1,-,TRBV6-5,-,CASTQGVGNTEAFF,TGTGCCAGCACACAGGGTGTCGGGAACACTGAAGCTTTCTTT
TRBJ2-7,-,TRBV5-1,-,CASSLANYEQYF,TGCGCCAGCAGCTTAGCGAACTACGAGCAGTACTTC
TRBJ1-1,-,TRBV15,few,CATSREEMAANTEAFF,TGTGCCACCAGCAGAGAGGAGATGGCCGCGAACACTGAAGCTTTCTTT
TRBJ2-7,TRBD2,TRBV13,-,CASSPGTSGAYSYEQYF,TGTGCCAGCAGCCCGGGGACTAGCGGGGCCTACTCCTACGAGCAGTACTTC
TRBJ1-3,-,TRBV19,-,CASSGLGRNTIYF,TGTGCCAGTAGCGGACTGGGTAGAAACACCATATATTTT
TRBJ2-7,-,TRBV3-1/TRBV3-2,-,CASSQSGEFDEQYF,TGTGCCAGCAGCCAATCAGGGGAGTTCGACGAGCAGTACTTC
TRBJ2-5,-,TRBV5-6,-,CASSYREGRETQYF,TGTGCCAGCAGCTACAGGGAAGGCCGAGAGACCCAGTACTTC
TRBJ2-3,TRBD2,TRBV3-1/TRBV3-2,-,CASSPHSGGAGTDTQYF,TGTGCCAGCAGCCCCCATAGCGGGGGGGCCGGCACAGATACGCAGTATTTT
TRBJ2-7,-,TRBV27,-,CASSLSPRGGSYEQYF,TGTGCCAGCAGTTTATCCCCCCGCGGAGGCTCCTACGAGCAGTACTTC
TRBJ1-4,TRBD1,TRBV2,-,CASSERTGANEKLFF,TGTGCCAGCAGTGAACGGACAGGCGCTAATGAAAAACTGTTTTTT
TRBJ2-3,TRBD1,TRBV11-2,-,CASSSYSTGGTDTQYF,TGTGCCAGCAGCTCCTATTCCACAGGGGGCACAGATACGCAGTATTTT
TRBJ2-5,-,TRBV6-5,few,CASSFFERRETQYF,TGTGCCAGCAGTTTCTTTGAGCGGAGAGAGACCCAGTACTTC
TRBJ2-2,-,TRBV7-2,-,CASSFYTGELFF,TGTGCCAGCAGCTTCTACACCGGGGAGCTGTTTTTT
TRBJ1-6,-,TRBV5-6,-,CASSLETGPLAFNSPLHF,TGTGCCAGCAGCCTGGAGACAGGCCCCCTAGCCTTTAATTCACCCCTCCACTTT
TRBJ1-4,TRBD1,TRBV19,-,CASSRDRVGEKLFF,TGTGCCAGTAGTAGAGACAGGGTTGGTGAAAAACTGTTTTTT
TRBJ1-2,TRBD1,TRBV6-5,-,CASSLTGGDYGYTF,TGTGCCAGCAGTCTGACAGGGGGCGACTATGGCTACACCTTC
TRBJ1-5,-,TRBV27,-,CASSLLPPSSVGAGQPQHF,TGTGCCAGCAGTTTACTCCCACCATCTAGTGTGGGCGCGGGTCAGCCCCAGCATTTT